These 25 T cell receptor beta chains came from one sample sequenced in a study of radiotherapy plus CTLA-4 blockade in lung cancer. The protocol was immunoSEQ multiplex PCR, while the TCRdb copy is restricted to in-frame clones and leaves out a portion. The data contain 12,000 to 15,000 clones, roughly two thirds of them singletons. This specimen consisted of peripheral blood, obtained from a patient treated with radiotherapy plus ipilimumab. Source of these receptors: a human donor with non-small cell lung cancer whose response to radiotherapy plus ipilimumab could not be evaluated.

This chain uses TRBV6-1 with TRBJ2-7; TRBD1 matches at 7 bases. CDR1 and CDR2 from the germline V gene are MNHNS and SASEGT. The J segment lost 1 base and the V segment lost 2 bases, leaving 5 bases of the junction unmatched. This CDR3 has 15 residues. The DNA for the CDR3 is TGTGCCAGCAGTGAAAGGGCAGGGGGTTCCTACGAGCAGTACTTC. Protein: CASSERAGGSYEQYF.

This clone came up once. The chain has TRBV5-1 and TRBJ1-5; D call uncertain. V lost 0 bases and J 4 bases, leaving 8 bases between the germline ends. Germline CDR1 and CDR2: SGHRS and YFSETQ. The CDR3 contains 14 residues. CDR3 DNA: TGCGCCAGCAGCTTGGGGACTTCAAATCAGCCCCAGCATTTT. Protein sequence: CASSLGTSNQPQHF. The full variable domain, rest sourced from reference TRBV5-1 and TRBJ1-5, is KAGVTQTPRYLIKTRGQQVTLSCSPISGHRSVSWYQQTPGQGLQFLFEYFSETQRNKGNFPGRFSGRQFSNSRSEMNVSTLELGDSALYLCASSLGTSNQPQHFGDGTRLSIL.

This clone was observed once. The chain carries TRBV15 and TRBJ1-1; TRBD1 aligns across 10 bases. CDR3 length equals 17 residues. Germline CDR1 and CDR2: LNHNV and YYDKDF (reference sequence). Losses at the gene ends were 3 bases for V and 0 bases for J; bases not matched to a gene: 7. The CDR3 DNA is TGTGCCACCAGCAGTTATAGACAGGGGGCCCTGAACACTGAAGCTTTCTTT. Residues: CATSSYRQGALNTEAFF.

The rearrangement links TRBV19 to TRBJ1-3, with a tentative D call TRBD1 (6 bases). This CDR3 region has 17 residues. V dropped 5 bases and J dropped 0 bases, with 17 bases sitting between them. The germline gives CDR1 LNHDA, CDR2 SQIVND (reference sequence). In DNA form, the CDR3 reads TGTGCCAGTAGTTTCTCCGGGACACTGGCCTCTGGAAACACCATATATTTT. Its translation is CASSFSGTLASGNTIYF.

The V and J genes are TRBV12-5 and TRBJ2-5, with D possibly TRBD2 on 5 matching bases. The V and J ends lost 6 bases and 0 bases respectively, with 14 bases between them. The CDR3 covers 15 residues. Germline CDR1 is LGHNT and CDR2 is FRNRAP. As DNA, the CDR3 is TGTGCTAGTGGCCCCCGCGGGCTGTACCAAGAGACCCAGTACTTC. This encodes CASGPRGLYQETQYF.

The J gene is TRBJ2-3, the V gene TRBV19, with 13 bases identical to TRBD2. The V segment lost 3 bases and the J segment 6 bases; nucleotides outside the gene matches: 6. This CDR3 contains 16 residues. Germline V CDR1 and CDR2: LNHDA, SQIVND (reference sequence). The CDR3 spells CASSIGLAGAGDTQYF. In DNA form, the CDR3 reads TGTGCCAGTAGTATTGGACTAGCGGGGGCCGGGGATACGCAGTATTTT. Full variable domain (missing parts from reference TRBV19 and TRBJ2-3): DGGITQSPKYLFRKEGQNVTLSCEQNLNHDAMYWYRQDPGQGLRLIYYSQIVNDFQKGDIAEGYSVSREKKESFPLTVTSAQKNPTAFYLCASSIGLAGAGDTQYFGPGTRLTVL.

J is TRBJ1-3 and V is TRBV9, with TRBD1 matching 8 bases. With V trimmed by 0 bases and J by 3 bases, 11 bases remained unmatched. Per the germline V gene, CDR1 is SGDLS and CDR2 is YYNGEE. The CDR3 covers 18 residues. The CDR3 DNA is TGTGCCAGCAGCGTAGGGACTGGACAGGGACATTTTGGAAACACCATATATTTT. Protein: CASSVGTGQGHFGNTIYF.

This rearrangement joins TRBV7-2 to TRBJ2-5; 8 nucleotides match TRBD2. V lost 3 bases, J lost 3 bases, and 3 bases stayed unmatched. The germline CDR1 and CDR2 sequences are SGHTA and FQGNSA. The CDR3 is made up of 14 amino acids. In nucleotides, the CDR3 is TGTGCCAGCAGCTTCCAAGCGGGGGAAGAGACCCAGTACTTC. As protein: CASSFQAGEETQYF. The variable domain in full, with the rest retrieved from reference TRBV7-2 and TRBJ2-5, is GAGVSQSPSNKVTEKGKDVELRCDPISGHTALYWYRQSLGQGLEFLIYFQGNSAPDKSGLPSDRFSAERTGGSVSTLTIQRTQQEDSAVYLCASSFQAGEETQYFGPGTRLLVL.

This clone was found once. The chain has TRBV7-9 and TRBJ1-2, with 10 bases matching TRBD1. Germline lookup yields CDR1 SEHNR and CDR2 FQNEAQ (reference sequence). V shed 5 bases, J shed 8 bases, and the junction held 8 bases outside the gene matches. The CDR3 sequence is 14 residues long. CDR3 region: CASSLAGTGDGYTF. In DNA form, the CDR3 reads TGTGCCAGCAGCCTCGCCGGGACAGGGGACGGCTACACCTTC.

The V and J genes are TRBV18 and TRBJ1-3; unclear D gene. Trimming took off 4 bases at V and 3 bases at J, with 10 bases between the two ends. The CDR3 consists of 14 residues. Germline values: CDR1 KGHSH, CDR2 LQKENI. The CDR3 here is CASSLTEIGNTIYF. The CDR3 DNA sequence: TGTGCCAGCTCACTGACGGAGATTGGAAACACCATATATTTT.

The rearrangement links TRBV11-2 to TRBJ1-2; D is undetermined. Trimming removed 1 base from V and 1 base from J, with 4 bases in between. The CDR3 has 13 amino acids. CDR1 and CDR2 (germline): SGHAT, FQNNGV. CDR3 amino acids: CASSLALNYGYTF. CDR3 sequence (DNA): TGTGCCAGCAGCTTAGCTCTTAACTATGGCTACACCTTC.

J is TRBJ2-4 and V is TRBV6-1, with D possibly matching TRBD2 (6 bases). The germline V gene encodes CDR1 MNHNS and CDR2 SASEGT. Trimming cost V 7 bases and J 8 bases, with 21 bases left between them. The CDR3 length is 15 residues. DNA for the CDR3: TGTGCCAGCACCCTGGGACTTTCCGGTGGAGACATTCAGTACTTC. The encoded protein is CASTLGLSGGDIQYF.

This clone showed up just once. The chain recombines TRBV29-1 with TRBJ2-7; perhaps TRBD2 as D (5 bases). The germline V and J ends were trimmed by 5 bases and 4 bases, with 9 bases remaining between them. Germline CDR1 SQVTM, CDR2 ANQGSEA. The CDR3 spans 11 residues. CDR3 region: CSVYRGYEQYF. CDR3 DNA sequence: TGCAGCGTTTACAGAGGGTACGAGCAGTACTTC.

The rearrangement links TRBV18 to TRBJ2-4; 13 bases align to TRBD2. Unmatched junction bases numbered 6, after V lost 1 base and J lost 0 bases. The germline V gene has CDR1 KGHSH and CDR2 LQKENI. This CDR3 is 19 amino acids long. The CDR3 DNA sequence: TGTGCCAGCTCACCACGGAGGACTAGCGGGGGATTAGCCAAAAACATTCAGTACTTC. Its protein is CASSPRRTSGGLAKNIQYF.

The chain has TRBV27 and TRBJ2-7, with 7 bases identical to TRBD1. J lost 2 bases, V lost 2 bases, and 6 bases had no gene match. The CDR3 runs 15 residues. Germline V gives CDR1 MNHEY, CDR2 SMNVEV (reference sequence). CDR3 protein: CASSLIRTGPYEQYV. CDR3 in DNA: TGTGCCAGCAGTTTAATTCGGACAGGTCCCTACGAGCAGTACGTC.

This chain joins TRBV5-4 and TRBJ2-3, with D hard to call. V was pared by 0 bases and J by 10 bases, with 6 bases between. This CDR3 is built from 11 residues. The germline gives CDR1 SGHNT, CDR2 YYREEE (reference sequence). The CDR3 nucleotides are TGTGCCAGCAGCTTGGGCCTAGCGCAGTATTTT. The encoded protein is CASSLGLAQYF. Full variable domain (outside the CDR3, taken from reference TRBV5-4 and TRBJ2-3): ETGVTQSPTHLIKTRGQQVTLRCSSQSGHNTVSWYQQALGQGPQFIFQYYREEENGRGNFPPRFSGLQFPNYSSELNVNALELDDSALYLCASSLGLAQYFGPGTRLTVL.

J is TRBJ1-2 and V is TRBV5-6; no firm D call. The V gene's germline CDR1 is SGHDT and CDR2 YYEEEE. This CDR3 comprises 14 residues. The ends were cut back, 0 bases at V and 7 bases at J, with 13 bases in the middle. In DNA, the CDR3 is TGTGCCAGCAGCTTGGGCGAGACAATTGGTGGCTACACCTTC. Protein: CASSLGETIGGYTF.

V is TRBV18 and J is TRBJ2-2; perhaps TRBD1 as D (5 bases). V dropped 3 bases and J dropped 6 bases, with 8 bases sitting between them. CDR1 and CDR2 from the germline V gene are KGHSH and LQKENI. The CDR3 extends over 13 amino acids. The CDR3 here is CASSPGAPGELFF. For the CDR3, the DNA is TGTGCCAGCTCACCTGGGGCGCCCGGGGAGCTGTTTTTT.

J is TRBJ2-4 and V is TRBV2; D perhaps matches TRBD2 (7 bases). The CDR3 is 16 residues long. CDR1 and CDR2 from the germline V gene are SNHLY and FYNNEI. The V end was cut by 6 bases, the J end by 0 bases, with 15 bases between. CDR3 loop: CASREQGGLAKNIQYF. DNA of the CDR3: TGTGCCAGCAGAGAACAGGGAGGGTTAGCCAAAAACATTCAGTACTTC.

This clone was counted between two and nine times. Written as DNA, the CDR3 is TGTGCCCTAACTTACAGGGGGGGGGCCGCGGTTGATGAGCAGTTCTTC. This gives the protein CALTYRGGAAVDEQFF. V gene TRBV30 combines with J gene TRBJ2-1, with D possibly TRBD1 on 8 matching bases. The germline V gene encodes CDR1 GTSNPN and CDR2 SVGIG (reference sequence). V was pared by 8 bases and J by 8 bases, with 28 bases between. The CDR3 covers 16 residues.

This clone was seen only a few times. This rearrangement joins TRBV14 to TRBJ1-3, with D unclear. The CDR3 runs 12 residues. V was clipped by 3 bases and J by 4 bases, with 4 bases between them. The germline V gene encodes CDR1 SGHDN and CDR2 FVKESK. CDR3 nucleotides: TGTGCCAGCAGCCATCCGGGAAACACCATATATTTT. It translates to CASSHPGNTIYF. The full variable domain, its missing parts supplied by reference TRBV14 and TRBJ1-3, is EAGVTQFPSHSVIEKGQTVTLRCDPISGHDNLYWYRRVMGKEIKFLLHFVKESKQDESGMPNNRFLAERTGGTYSTLKVQPAELEDSGVYFCASSHPGNTIYFGEGSWLTVV.

The chain links TRBV28 to TRBJ2-7; unclear D gene. V was pared by 8 bases and J by 0 bases, with 5 bases between. Germline CDR1 reads MDHEN; CDR2 reads SYDVKM. CDR3 length: 11 amino acids. The CDR3 coding sequence is TGTGCCAGCCTTAGCTCCTACGAGCAGTACGTC. Protein: CASLSSYEQYV.

The chain carries TRBV18 and TRBJ2-3; the D is unclear. Germline V gene lookup returns CDR1 KGHSH and CDR2 LQKENI. CDR3 length: 13 residues. Trimming stripped 0 bases from V and 4 bases from J, with 5 bases between. CDR3 DNA sequence: TGTGCCAGCTCACCACCGAGCTCAGATACGCAGTATTTT. It yields the protein CASSPPSSDTQYF.

V gene TRBV29-1 combines with J gene TRBJ2-1; D is perhaps TRBD1 (6 bases). The length of the CDR3 is 13 residues. Germline V CDR1 and CDR2: SQVTM, ANQGSEA. Trimming shortened V by 2 bases and J by 8 bases, and 13 bases separated the two germline ends. Here the CDR3 DNA reads TGCAGCGTTGAAAGGTGGCAGGGGTATGAGCAGTTCTTC. It is translated as CSVERWQGYEQFF.

The rearrangement joins TRBV9 to TRBJ2-1; D is possibly TRBD2 (6 bases). Trimming took 3 bases from V and 4 from J, leaving 14 bases between them. The CDR3 has 15 residues. Germline CDR1 and CDR2: SGDLS and YYNGEE. CDR3 DNA sequence: TGTGCCAGCAGCGCCGCCCCAAGCGGGTACAATGAGCAGTTCTTC. It translates to CASSAAPSGYNEQFF.